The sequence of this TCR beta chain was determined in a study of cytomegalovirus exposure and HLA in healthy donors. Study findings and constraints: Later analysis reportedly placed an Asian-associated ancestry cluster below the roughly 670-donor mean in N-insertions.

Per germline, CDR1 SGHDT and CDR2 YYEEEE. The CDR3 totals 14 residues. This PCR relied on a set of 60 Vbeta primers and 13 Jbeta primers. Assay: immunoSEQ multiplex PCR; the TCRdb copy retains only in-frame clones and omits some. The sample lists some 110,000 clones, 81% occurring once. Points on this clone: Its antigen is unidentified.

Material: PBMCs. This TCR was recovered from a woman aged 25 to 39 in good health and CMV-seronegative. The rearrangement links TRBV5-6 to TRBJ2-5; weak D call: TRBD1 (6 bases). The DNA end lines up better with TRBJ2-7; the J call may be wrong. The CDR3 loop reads CASSWGTSSYEQYF. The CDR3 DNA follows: TGTGCCAGCAGTTGGGGGACATCATCTTACGAGCAGTACTTC.